The clone carrying this TCR beta chain was seen repeatedly, ten times or more. This CDR3 has 14 amino acids. Germline V CDR1 and CDR2: LGHDT, YNNKEL (reference sequence). V gave up 4 bases and J gave up 10 bases, with 16 bases separating them. This record comes from a study of T cells in Graves' hyperthyroidism and ophthalmopathy. RNA transcripts gave rise to amplified TCR beta CDR3 regions. An initial round of RT-PCR targeting the TCR CDR3 relied on the HTBI primer set. TCRdb re-analysed the multiplex PCR reads in MiXCR, keeping a single row per CDR3 protein. The profile shows approximately 590,000 distinct CDR3 sequences, roughly 14% of them singletons. Diagnosis of hyperthyroidism was new in patients aged 18 to 65, and its duration was under 2 months.

The receptor's source is a woman aged 30 to 39 with Graves' hyperthyroidism. The chain links TRBV3-1 to TRBJ1-4, with a possible D match to TRBD1 (5 bases). Specimen: blood. DNA of the CDR3: TGTGCCAGCAGCCTCCAGGGAGGAGCGGGAAAACTGTTTTTT. Its translation is CASSLQGGAGKLFF.